The 29 T cell receptor beta chains listed next were all sequenced from one sample in a study of T cells in Graves' hyperthyroidism and ophthalmopathy. The CDR3 regions of TCR beta were amplified from RNA transcripts. A first-round RT-PCR of the TCR CDR3 used the HTBI primer set. TCRdb independently ran MiXCR on the multiplex PCR reads; one entry per CDR3 protein. The sample contains roughly 290,000 distinct CDR3 sequences, approximately 15% of which appear only once. Material for sequencing was blood. The source of these receptors is a woman in her thirties or forties with Graves' hyperthyroidism.

This clonotype has at least ten counts. V is TRBV2 and J is TRBJ1-6; possibly TRBD1 for D (5 bases). CDR3 size: 17 residues. CDR1 is SNHLY, CDR2 FYNNEI, per germline. Trimming pared 1 base from V and 1 base from J, leaving 11 bases between. Written as DNA, the CDR3 is TGTGCCAGCAGTGAAGGGGGGGGAAGGTCCTATAATTCACCCCTCCACTTT. Translating it yields CASSEGGGRSYNSPLHF.

Regarding this clonotype: This may come from a read error, since a much larger clone is one base off. The CDR3 reads CASTSRAVSHNEQFF. The CDR3 bases are TGTGCCAGTACTTCAAGGGCAGTTTCCCACAATGAGCAGTTCTTC. V usage is TRBV2 and J usage is TRBJ2-1, with D unresolved. Germline V lookup: CDR1 SNHLY, CDR2 FYNNEI. The CDR3 covers 15 residues. Between the trimmed V and J ends, which lost 9 bases and 5 bases, there was a span of 20 bases.

This clonotype was found a few times. The rearrangement links TRBV20-1 to TRBJ1-5, with 9 bases matching TRBD1. V lost 6 bases and J lost 6; bases outside the gene matches: 6. The germline V gene has CDR1 DFQATT and CDR2 SNEGSKA (reference sequence). The length of the CDR3 is 13 residues. CDR3 region: CSATGGSGQPQHF. CDR3 nucleotide sequence: TGCAGTGCCACAGGGGGCTCTGGTCAGCCCCAGCATTTT.

CDR3 residues: CASSVEYEQYF. CDR3 nucleotides: TGTGCCAGCAGCGTAGAATATGAGCAGTACTTC. This chain uses TRBV9 with TRBJ2-7, with D unclear. V was trimmed by 0 bases and J by 7 bases, leaving 5 bases between them. There are 11 residues in the CDR3. Germline-derived CDR1 and CDR2 are SGDLS and YYNGEE.

In this sample, this clonotype turned up many times. This sequence joins TRBV2 and TRBJ1-1; 7 nucleotides line up with TRBD1. Trimming took 0 bases from V and 3 from J; bases not matched to a gene: 4. Germline loops: CDR1 SNHLY, CDR2 FYNNEI. CDR3 length: 15 residues. Here the CDR3 reads CASSEAVQGYTEAFF. The CDR3 DNA follows: TGTGCCAGCAGTGAAGCCGTACAGGGGTACACTGAAGCTTTCTTT.

This clonotype was seen many times. The chain links TRBV7-9 to TRBJ2-1; possibly TRBD1 or TRBD2 for D (5 bases each). This CDR3 is built from 16 residues. Germline lookup yields CDR1 SEHNR and CDR2 FQNEAQ (reference sequence). V lost 9 bases, J lost 0 bases, and 18 bases lay in between. CDR3 sequence: CASHLGPDHSYNEQFF. The CDR3 nucleotides read TGTGCCAGTCACCTGGGACCTGACCACTCCTACAATGAGCAGTTCTTC. Drawing the rest from reference TRBV7-9 and TRBJ2-1, the complete variable domain is DTGVSQNPRHKITKRGQNVTFRCDPISEHNRLYWYRQTLGQGPEFLTYFQNEAQLEKSRLLSDRFSAERPKGSFSTLEIQRTEQGDSAMYLCASHLGPDHSYNEQFFGPGTRLTVL.

V usage is TRBV28 and J usage is TRBJ1-2, with D unclear. Germline V gene lookup returns CDR1 MDHEN and CDR2 SYDVKM. V was trimmed by 4 bases and J by 8 bases, leaving 11 bases between them. There are 12 residues in the CDR3. CDR3 sequence (DNA): TGTGCCAGCAGTTCCTCCGGGTCCGGCTACACCTTC. Protein sequence: CASSSSGSGYTF.

This clonotype has more than one count but fewer than ten. The V call is TRBV28, the J call TRBJ1-3, with D tentatively TRBD1 (5 bases). The CDR3 consists of 15 residues. Trimming shortened V by 5 bases and J by 0 bases, and 11 bases separated the two germline ends. Germline CDR1 MDHEN, CDR2 SYDVKM. The CDR3 is CASSGLGGSGNTIYF. The CDR3 DNA follows: TGTGCCAGCAGTGGCCTCGGGGGCTCTGGAAACACCATATATTTT.

CDR3 DNA: TGTGCCACCAGCATGGGTCGAGAGACCCAGTACTTC. Its translation is CATSMGRETQYF. This sequence joins TRBV15 and TRBJ2-5; D is unresolved. From germline, CDR1 is LNHNV and CDR2 YYDKDF (reference sequence). Trimming left V 4 bases short and J 4 bases short, with 7 bases between. The CDR3 loop spans 12 amino acids. Full variable domain (rest looked up from reference TRBV15 and TRBJ2-5): DAMVIQNPRYQVTQFGKPVTLSCSQTLNHNVMYWYQQKSSQAPKLLFHYYDKDFNNEADTPDNFQSRRPNTSFCFLDIRSPGLGDTAMYLCATSMGRETQYFGPGTRLLVL.

This clonotype was seen at least ten times. This rearrangement joins TRBV5-1 to TRBJ2-7; 9 nucleotides align to TRBD2. The J segment lost 7 bases and the V segment lost 3 bases, leaving 8 bases of the junction unmatched. This CDR3 comprises 14 residues. Germline loops: CDR1 SGHRS, CDR2 YFSETQ. The CDR3 DNA follows: TGCGCCAGCAGCTCGGGACTAGCCAGTGAAGAGCAGTACTTC. Protein product: CASSSGLASEEQYF.

There are many counts of this clonotype. The CDR3 reads CASSPGQGAGGYTF. CDR3 nucleotide sequence: TGTGCCAGCAGTCCGGGACAGGGGGCGGGAGGCTACACCTTC. J is TRBJ1-2 and V is TRBV27; 12 positions agree with TRBD1. The CDR3 has 14 amino acids. Germline CDR1 is MNHEY and CDR2 is SMNVEV (reference sequence). J was trimmed by 8 bases and V by 5 bases; bases with no gene match: 6.

This clonotype occurred many times. V usage is TRBV7-6 and J usage is TRBJ2-3, with D maybe TRBD2 (5 bases). Germline CDR1 and CDR2: SGHVS and FNYEAQ. The V and J ends lost 0 bases and 4 bases respectively, with 11 bases between them. This CDR3 contains 15 residues. CDR3 in DNA: TGTGCCAGCAGCTTAGCTGGAGGATACGCAGATACGCAGTATTTT. Amino acids: CASSLAGGYADTQYF.

CDR3 in DNA: TGTGCCAGCAGAGGGGGGACCAGGCTAGCTGGCTACACCTTC. Protein product: CASRGGTRLAGYTF. The V gene is TRBV9, the J gene TRBJ1-2; tentatively, D is TRBD1 (6 bases). Germline loops: CDR1 SGDLS, CDR2 YYNGEE. The V end was cut by 5 bases, the J end by 7 bases, with 18 bases between. The CDR3 has 14 residues.

This clonotype was counted many times. The rearrangement links TRBV20-1 to TRBJ2-3; no reliable D call. The CDR3 totals 11 residues. V shed 7 bases and J shed 3 bases, with 8 bases lying between them. Germline CDR1 DFQATT, CDR2 SNEGSKA (reference sequence). As DNA, the CDR3 is TGCAGTGTCCCCTTTACAGATACGCAGTATTTT. Translating gives CSVPFTDTQYF.

This clonotype was observed at least ten times. The V call is TRBV6-5, the J call TRBJ1-2; D is unresolved. V lost 2 bases, J lost 8 bases, and 24 bases lay in between. The CDR3 is 17 amino acids. Per germline, CDR1 MNHEY and CDR2 SVGAGI. The CDR3: CASSYRGTSLRSQGYTF. The DNA of the CDR3 is TGTGCCAGCAGTTACCGGGGAACCAGCCTTCGATCACAGGGCTACACCTTC.

A few counts support this clonotype. The CDR3 spells CASGSQSGTKNTEAFF. The CDR3 coding sequence is TGTGCCAGCGGTTCCCAATCCGGGACAAAGAACACTGAAGCTTTCTTT. This chain joins TRBV28 and TRBJ1-1; weak D call: TRBD1 (6 bases). The CDR3 consists of 16 residues. The germline V gene encodes CDR1 MDHEN and CDR2 SYDVKM. The V end was cut by 8 bases, the J end by 1 base, with 20 bases between.

On this clonotype itself: Just one base apart from a much larger clone, this may be a read error. The chain uses TRBV20-1 and TRBJ1-2, with 9 bases fitting TRBD1. This CDR3 has 12 amino acids. Germline V gene sequence: CDR1 DFQATT, CDR2 SNEGSKA (reference sequence). CDR3 DNA: TGCAATGTGAGGGACAGGGTATTTGGCTACACCTTC. This gives the protein CNVRDRVFGYTF.

This clonotype was recorded at least ten times. The rearrangement uses TRBV28 and TRBJ2-7; D ambiguous. The CDR3 runs to 11 residues. V was clipped by 6 bases and J by 6 bases, with 9 bases between them. The germline V gene has CDR1 MDHEN and CDR2 SYDVKM. CDR3: CASSNRGEQYF. In nucleotides, the CDR3 is TGTGCCAGCAGCAACAGAGGCGAGCAGTACTTC.

This chain joins TRBV4-1 and TRBJ2-3, with 11 bases fitting TRBD2. V trimming: 4 bases; J trimming: 9 bases; junction bases outside the gene matches: 6. This CDR3 has 14 residues. Germline V lookup: CDR1 MGHRA, CDR2 YSYEKL. CDR3 sequence: CASSLVIAGGTQYF. The CDR3 DNA reads as TGCGCCAGCAGCCTCGTGATAGCGGGAGGGACGCAGTATTTT.

Many counts were recorded for this clonotype. The rearrangement links TRBV6-1 to TRBJ2-3; 14 bases agree with TRBD2. With 7 bases clipped from V and 3 bases from J, the junction kept 3 bases outside the gene matches. This CDR3 contains 15 residues. Germline CDR1 and CDR2: MNHNS and SASEGT. The CDR3 nucleotides are TGTGCCAGCAAGAGACTAGCGGGGGGGACAGATACGCAGTATTTT. The encoded protein is CASKRLAGGTDTQYF.

This clonotype was seen ten or more times. The CDR3 region is CASSLTGGEQPQHF. The CDR3 DNA reads TGTGCCAGCAGTTTGACAGGGGGGGAACAGCCCCAGCATTTT. This sequence joins TRBV7-2 and TRBJ1-5; 9 nucleotides align to TRBD1. V dropped 6 bases and J dropped 7; count of bases not matched to a gene: 7. CDR3 length equals 14 residues. Germline V CDR1 and CDR2: SGHTA, FQGNSA.

This clonotype was seen many times. The V call is TRBV12-3 or TRBV12-4, the J call TRBJ2-5; 9 bases agree with TRBD2. Trimming removed 2 bases from V and 3 bases from J; junction bases left unmatched: 16. The CDR3 loop spans 19 amino acids. The CDR3 nucleotides are TGTGCCAGCAGTTTAAGGTTGGGACTAGCACCCTACTCCGAAGAGACCCAGTACTTC. Its translation is CASSLRLGLAPYSEETQYF.

The table lists this clonotype with many counts. The chain is built from TRBV4-1 and TRBJ1-2; 9 positions agree with TRBD1. Per germline, CDR1 MGHRA and CDR2 YSYEKL. The CDR3 totals 15 residues. Unmatched junction bases numbered 9, after V lost 5 bases and J lost 5 bases. The CDR3 nucleotides read TGCGCCAGCAGCTTGCACCCCGGGACAGGGTATGGCTACACCTTC. It yields the protein CASSLHPGTGYGYTF.

This clonotype was seen many times. The J gene is TRBJ2-3, the V gene TRBV28; tentative D call: TRBD1 (5 bases). The V and J ends lost 5 bases and 7 bases respectively, with 13 bases between them. CDR1 and CDR2 (germline): MDHEN, SYDVKM. This CDR3 is 13 amino acids long. This CDR3 reads CASSRPPGNTQYF. The CDR3 DNA follows: TGTGCCAGCAGTCGCCCGCCAGGGAATACGCAGTATTTT.

This clonotype was detected ten times or more. The J gene is TRBJ1-1, the V gene TRBV2; D is ambiguous. From germline, CDR1 is SNHLY and CDR2 FYNNEI. The CDR3 consists of 13 residues. V was clipped by 1 base and J by 5 bases, with 8 bases between them. The CDR3 spells CASSEGFSTEAFF. CDR3 coding DNA: TGTGCCAGCAGTGAAGGGTTTTCGACTGAAGCTTTCTTT.

The rearrangement uses TRBV5-1 and TRBJ2-1; TRBD2 agrees at 10 bases. The V gene's germline CDR1 is SGHRS and CDR2 YFSETQ. The CDR3 is 16 amino acids. V gave up 0 bases and J gave up 6 bases; unmatched junction bases: 6. The CDR3 spells CASSLAPAGGLNEQFF. The CDR3 DNA reads as TGCGCCAGCAGCTTGGCCCCAGCGGGAGGGCTCAATGAGCAGTTCTTC.

This clonotype appeared many times. The genes are TRBV2 and TRBJ2-1, with 11 bases lining up with TRBD2. CDR1 SNHLY and CDR2 FYNNEI come from the germline V gene. The ends lost 8 bases at V and 11 bases at J; junction bases unmatched: 8. CDR3 length: 13 amino acids. The CDR3 region is CASGTSGGGKQFF. In DNA form, the CDR3 reads TGTGCCAGCGGGACTAGCGGAGGGGGGAAGCAGTTCTTC.

This clonotype was seen ten or more times. The gene calls are TRBV9 and TRBJ1-4; 7 positions match TRBD1. The length of the CDR3 is 16 residues. The J segment lost 5 bases and the V segment lost 0 bases, leaving 7 bases of the junction unmatched. Germline-derived CDR1 and CDR2 are SGDLS and YYNGEE. CDR3: CASSVGTGLLNEKLFF. The CDR3 nucleotides are TGTGCCAGCAGCGTAGGGACAGGCCTTTTAAATGAAAAACTGTTTTTT.

The rearrangement uses TRBV5-1 and TRBJ1-4; weak D call: TRBD1 (5 bases). The CDR3 is 15 amino acids. Trimming pared 1 base from V and 8 bases from J, leaving 15 bases between. The germline V gene encodes CDR1 SGHRS and CDR2 YFSETQ. CDR3 in amino acids: CASSLQGLGGEKLFF. DNA for the CDR3: TGCGCCAGCAGCTTGCAAGGCCTCGGGGGGGAAAAACTGTTTTTT.